The present TCR beta chain was sequenced within a study of OX40 agonist ivuxolimab in advanced cancers. Overall study results and limits: CD4+ and CD8+ T cells in blood underwent clonal expansion by week 6 at 0.1 to 3.0 mg/kg.

This clone was recorded only once. Its antigen is still unknown. Germline V CDR1 and CDR2: LNHDA, SQIVND (reference sequence). This CDR3 is 14 amino acids long. Between the trimmed V and J ends, which lost 5 bases and 4 bases, there was a span of 14 bases. This table comes from immunoSEQ multiplex PCR, and its TCRdb copy is limited to in-frame clones, with some not included. In the table there are tens of thousands of clones, about 91% of which are singletons. The sequence derives from an adult with an advanced solid tumor such as melanoma, head and neck, liver or kidney cancer. This specimen consisted of CD4+ or CD8+ T cells sorted from blood, obtained in a trial of the OX40 agonist ivuxolimab. The chain is built from TRBV19 and TRBJ1-2; D is ambiguous. The CDR3 loop is CASSPVPGPYGYTF. The CDR3 nucleotides read TGTGCCAGTAGTCCTGTCCCGGGCCCCTATGGCTACACCTTC.